This is a list of T cell receptor beta chains from one sample in a study of CD8 T cells in Susac syndrome. MiXCR was run by TCRdb on the immunoSEQ multiplex PCR reads, yielding one entry per CDR3 protein. There are about 210,000 distinct CDR3 sequences in the sample; approximately 94% occur only once, and around 0.16% lies in the top ten. Sequenced sample: CD4+ T cells from PBMCs. The receptors stem from a human donor with Susac syndrome. CDR3s include the opening cysteine and the closing phenylalanine or tryptophan. A D gene is named only where the DNA matches it firmly. Size is omitted from some rows. Given values are once, few, many or a class for expanded clones.

TRBV5-1	-	TRBJ1-1	TRBD1	TGCGCCAGCAGCTTGTCGGGACAGGGAAGGCGTGAAGCTTTCTTT	CASSLSGQGRREAFF
TRBV27	once	TRBJ1-1	-	TGTGCCAGCAGCGCGCGACTCTCCGAGTACGAAGCTTTCTTT	CASSARLSEYEAFF
TRBV19	-	TRBJ2-6	-	TGTGCCGGACAGAGTTCCTCTGGGGCCAACGTCCTGACTTTC	CAGQSSSGANVLTF
TRBV5-1	-	TRBJ1-1	-	TGCGCCAGCAACCTACAGGGTGGCACTGAAGCTTTCTTT	CASNLQGGTEAFF
TRBV11-2	-	TRBJ1-2	-	TGTGCCAGCAGCCCGGCAGGGCCCAACTATGGCTACACCTTC	CASSPAGPNYGYTF
TRBV7-9	once	TRBJ1-2	-	TGTGCCAGCAGCTTAGGGACAAAGACCTATGGCTACACCTTC	CASSLGTKTYGYTF
TRBV19	-	TRBJ2-1	-	TGTGCCAGTCAGGTAGGGCCCTACAATGAGCAGTTCTTC	CASQVGPYNEQFF
TRBV12-3/TRBV12-4	-	TRBJ2-7	-	TGTGCCAGCAGTTCGGGACGGAGCTACGAGCAGTACTTC	CASSSGRSYEQYF
TRBV2	-	TRBJ2-1	-	TGTGCCAGCAGTGTCCTCGCGCAGTTCTTC	CASSVLAQFF
TRBV30	once	TRBJ2-7	-	TGTGCCTGGAGTTGGGGGAGGACGCCGGGCGAGCAGTACTTC	CAWSWGRTPGEQYF
TRBV3-1	-	TRBJ1-2	-	TGTGCCAGCAGCCCTCAGGCAGTAGGAGGCTACACCTTC	CASSPQAVGGYTF
TRBV29-1	-	TRBJ2-1	TRBD2	TGCAGCGTTGTGCTCGCGGGGGATTTTGAGCAGTTCTTC	CSVVLAGDFEQFF
TRBV10-3	-	TRBJ1-5	-	TGTGCCATCATTTGGGCTGGGTCCCAGCATTTT	CAIIWAGSQHF
TRBV11-2	-	TRBJ2-3	-	TGTGCCAGCAGCTTAGACGGGAGCCAAGGGGATACGCAGTATTTT	CASSLDGSQGDTQYF
TRBV7-2	once	TRBJ2-5	TRBD1	TGTGCCAGCAGCTTAGATGGGACAGCTAGGGAGACCCAGTACTTC	CASSLDGTARETQYF
TRBV4-2	-	TRBJ1-1	-	TGTGCCAGCAGCCAGGAGACTGAGAACACTGAAGCTTTCTTT	CASSQETENTEAFF
TRBV19	-	TRBJ1-1	TRBD1	TGTGCCAGTACCACAGGGGGTACTGAAGCTTTCTTT	CASTTGGTEAFF
TRBV27	-	TRBJ1-6	-	TGTGCCAGCAGTTCCATAGACGGTCGCAGTAATTCACCCCTCCACTTT	CASSSIDGRSNSPLHF
TRBV29-1	-	TRBJ2-5	-	TGCAGCTTTGGCGGGGAGACCCAGTACTTC	CSFGGETQYF
TRBV14	-	TRBJ2-7	-	TGTGCCAGCAGCCAAGTCCGGGGGATCGAGCAGTACTTC	CASSQVRGIEQYF
TRBV9	-	TRBJ2-3	TRBD1	TGTGCCAGTGGACAGGGGCTTCATACAGATACGCAGTATTTT	CASGQGLHTDTQYF
TRBV9	-	TRBJ2-5	-	TGTGCCAGCAGCGTACAGGGGATAGAGACCCAGTACTTC	CASSVQGIETQYF
TRBV6-2/TRBV6-3	-	TRBJ1-1	-	TGTGCCAGCGGGAAACAGGGAAACACTGAAGCTTTCTTT	CASGKQGNTEAFF
TRBV30	-	TRBJ2-3	TRBD1	TGTGCCTGGAGTCTACCGGGACAGGCGCTCACAGATACGCAGTATTTT	CAWSLPGQALTDTQYF
TRBV10-3	-	TRBJ1-1	-	TGTGCCATCATGGCGGACAGGAACACTGAAGCTTTCTTT	CAIMADRNTEAFF
TRBV6-2/TRBV6-3	-	TRBJ1-4	-	TGTGCCAGCAGTTACTTCATTGCAACTAATGAAAAACTGTTTTTT	CASSYFIATNEKLFF
TRBV6-6	-	TRBJ2-5	TRBD2	TGTGCCAGCAGTGGGGGGGGAGAGACCCAGTACTTC	CASSGGGETQYF
TRBV20-1	-	TRBJ1-4	-	TGCAGTGCTAGAGCCGACGGCTCCAATGAAAAACTGTTTTTT	CSARADGSNEKLFF
TRBV24-1	-	TRBJ1-1	-	TGTGCCACCAGTGATCCCTCCACCCCGGGGGGCGCTGAAGCTTTCTTT	CATSDPSTPGGAEAFF